These T cell receptor beta chains were read from a single sample in a study of follicular helper T cells after annual influenza vaccination. The data were produced by immunoSEQ multiplex PCR, yet TCRdb's version contains in-frame clones alone and is incomplete. The sample carries under 9,500 clones, around four fifths recorded once. Sequences were derived from CXCR5+ CD38- circulating T follicular helper cells from blood, sampled on the day of influenza vaccination. These receptors all stem from an adult who received the influenza vaccine. The CDR3 runs from the conserved cysteine through the conserved F or W. The order of the fields is D gene, clone size, V gene, J gene, CDR3 DNA, CDR3 protein. A D gene is named only where the DNA matches it firmly. Size is omitted from some rows. Given values are once, few, many or a class for expanded clones.

D: .; size: .; V: TRBV7-2; J: TRBJ2-5; DNA: TGTGCCAGCAGCCCCCAGTTTGGGCGGCAAGAGACCCAGTACTTC; CDR3: CASSPQFGRQETQYF
D: .; size: .; V: TRBV27; J: TRBJ2-5; DNA: TGTGCCAGCAGTCACTTTGGCAGGCAGGCCGGGGAGACCCAGTACTTC; CDR3: CASSHFGRQAGETQYF
D: .; size: few; V: TRBV7-8; J: TRBJ1-2; DNA: TGTGCCAGCAGCTTGAGGGTATTGGATGGCTACACCTTC; CDR3: CASSLRVLDGYTF
D: .; size: .; V: TRBV30; J: TRBJ2-7; DNA: TGTGCCTGGAGTGTAAAGGGGGGTACCTACGAGCAGTACTTC; CDR3: CAWSVKGGTYEQYF
D: TRBD2; size: once; V: TRBV5-4; J: TRBJ2-3; DNA: TGTGCCAGCAGCTTGGGGTATGGGACTAGCGGGGGTAGCACAGATACGCAGTATTTT; CDR3: CASSLGYGTSGGSTDTQYF
D: .; size: .; V: TRBV28; J: TRBJ2-7; DNA: TGTGCCAGCAGGGGACGCTACGAGCAGTACTTC; CDR3: CASRGRYEQYF
D: .; size: .; V: TRBV18; J: TRBJ2-7; DNA: TGTGCCAGCTCTACCGGGAGTGGGGGCAACTACGAGCAGTACTTC; CDR3: CASSTGSGGNYEQYF
D: .; size: .; V: TRBV27; J: TRBJ2-7; DNA: TGTGCCAGCAGTTTGCGTGGGGGGGGGCAGGGCGTCGACGAGCAGTACTTC; CDR3: CASSLRGGGQGVDEQYF
D: TRBD2; size: .; V: TRBV6-1; J: TRBJ2-5; DNA: TGTGCCAGCAGCCCCAGATCTAGCGGGGAGACCCAGTACTTC; CDR3: CASSPRSSGETQYF
D: .; size: .; V: TRBV29-1; J: TRBJ2-4; DNA: TGCAGCGTGCTGGGGGGCAGGGGGGCCAAAAACATTCAGTACTTC; CDR3: CSVLGGRGAKNIQYF
D: .; size: .; V: TRBV6-6; J: TRBJ1-5; DNA: TGTGCCAGCAGTTATAGCGGGGCCCTGCCACAGCCCCAGCATTTT; CDR3: CASSYSGALPQPQHF
D: .; size: .; V: TRBV4-3; J: TRBJ2-1; DNA: TGCGCCAGCAGCCTGGACGGACATGACAACAATGAGCAGTTCTTC; CDR3: CASSLDGHDNNEQFF
D: TRBD1; size: .; V: TRBV29-1; J: TRBJ2-7; DNA: TGCAGCGTAGGGGACAGGGTTCAGTACTTC; CDR3: CSVGDRVQYF
D: .; size: .; V: TRBV19; J: TRBJ1-5; DNA: TGTGCCAGTAGTATGGAGGGTATAGCAAGGCAGCCCCAGCATTTT; CDR3: CASSMEGIARQPQHF
D: .; size: .; V: TRBV5-1; J: TRBJ1-1; DNA: TGCGCCAGCAGCTTTGAGGCGGGACGGACTGAAGCTTTCTTT; CDR3: CASSFEAGRTEAFF
D: .; size: .; V: TRBV9; J: TRBJ1-2; DNA: TGTGCCAGCAGCGTAGACGGGACTGCTTATGGCTACACCTTC; CDR3: CASSVDGTAYGYTF